This T cell receptor beta chain was documented in a study of blood T cell repertoires in COVID-19. Across the whole study: Material from acute and convalescent COVID-19 was sourced from the United States, Italy and Spain. T cells, B-cell-depleted T cells, or PBMCs supplied cDNA or gDNA.

Methods used by the authors: Quantification of nucleated cells was approximated via reference gene primer amplification. Assay: immunoSEQ multiplex PCR; the TCRdb copy retains only in-frame clones and omits some. The V and J calls and clone size were taken over from that table, and D and trimming were inferred from the DNA. The sample has about 200,000 clones, 84% seen once. CDR1 and CDR2 (germline): SGHAT, FQNNGV. CDR3 size: 13 residues. Trimming at V came to 2 bases and at J to 3 bases, leaving 1 base not matched to a gene. The V and J genes are TRBV11-2 and TRBJ2-7, with TRBD1 matching over 7 bases. This receptor was obtained from a human donor in a cohort sampled during active COVID-19. What was sequenced was peripheral blood. The CDR3 nucleotides are TGTGCCAGCAGCTTACACAGGGGCTACGAGCAGTACTTC. This encodes CASSLHRGYEQYF.